The 12 T cell receptor beta chains reported below all come from one sample, sequenced in a study of early T cells in non-severe SARS-CoV-2 infection. MiXCR, applied by TCRdb to the 5' RACE reads, yields one record per CDR3 protein. The table has approximately 45,000 distinct CDR3 sequences, around 6.1% seen once; the top ten hold around 12%. The sequencing input was whole blood. These TCRs come from an adult who was a healthcare worker with PCR-confirmed SARS-CoV-2 infection or an uninfected control (not recorded which).

The sample holds many counts of this clonotype. The chain employs TRBV3-1 and TRBJ2-3; D may be TRBD2 (5 bases). Trimming took 1 base from V and 8 from J, leaving 13 bases between them. Germline lookup yields CDR1 LGHDT and CDR2 YNNKEL (reference sequence). The CDR3 is 14 residues long. Written as DNA, the CDR3 is TGTGCCAGCAGCCAAGCAGGAGTCGGAGGTACGCAGTATTTT. Translation: CASSQAGVGGTQYF.

This clonotype showed up just a few times. V and J are TRBV12-3 or TRBV12-4 and TRBJ2-3; 8 bases match TRBD1. After removal of 4 bases from V and 8 bases from J, the junction contained 11 bases not matched to a gene. The CDR3 contains 15 residues. The CDR3: CASSSARQGAGTQYF. CDR3 nucleotide sequence: TGTGCCAGCAGTTCAGCCCGGCAGGGGGCTGGTACGCAGTATTTT.

This clonotype was recorded at least ten times. The chain is built from TRBV29-1 and TRBJ2-3; TRBD2 matches 9 bases. Germline assignment: CDR1 SQVTM and CDR2 ANQGSEA. Unmatched junction bases numbered 7, after V lost 3 bases and J lost 6 bases. The length of the CDR3 is 14 residues. The CDR3 bases are TGCAGCGTTGACCTGACTAGCGGAGTGGATACGCAGTATTTT. Translating gives CSVDLTSGVDTQYF.

Only a few counts were recorded for this clonotype. This sequence joins TRBV6-6 and TRBJ2-7; TRBD2 matches at 12 bases. CDR1 and CDR2 from the germline V gene are MNHNY and SVGAGI (reference sequence). The V gene end was trimmed by 6 bases and the J gene end by 0 bases; junction bases not matched to a gene: 0. The CDR3 has 14 residues. CDR3 nucleotides: TGTGCCAGCAGGACTAGCGGGAGCTCCTACGAGCAGTACTTC. It codes for CASRTSGSSYEQYF.

In regard to this clonotype: Possible read error: a much larger clone is one base away. This chain uses TRBV11-2 with TRBJ2-5; tentatively, D is TRBD2 (7 bases). Germline assignment: CDR1 SGHAT and CDR2 FQNNGV. The CDR3 is made up of 15 amino acids. CDR3 residues: CASSYGGGLQESQYF. As DNA, the CDR3 is TGTGCCAGCAGTTATGGCGGGGGCCTCCAAGAGTCCCAGTACTTC.

This clonotype was seen only a few times. The V gene is TRBV2, the J gene TRBJ2-5; D may be TRBD1 (5 bases). Germline V gene data show CDR1 as SNHLY and CDR2 as FYNNEI. The V gene lost 0 bases and the J gene lost 7 bases, with 12 bases spanning the gap. The length of the CDR3 is 14 residues. The CDR3 DNA is TGTGCCAGCAGTGAAGCAAAGGACCAGGGGACCCAGTACTTC. Its translation is CASSEAKDQGTQYF.

This clonotype came up a few times. The chain couples TRBV20-1 to TRBJ2-3; D not resolved. Per the germline V gene, CDR1 is DFQATT and CDR2 is SNEGSKA (reference sequence). The CDR3 is 12 residues long. Trimming stripped 3 bases from V and 3 bases from J, with 7 bases between. In nucleotides, the CDR3 is TGCAGTGCTAGCGCCGGGACAGATACGCAGTATTTT. This gives the protein CSASAGTDTQYF.

This clonotype was detected many times. This chain joins TRBV6-1 and TRBJ2-1, with D hard to call. V was trimmed by 6 bases and J by 4 bases, leaving 10 bases between them. This CDR3 has 13 amino acids. Per germline, CDR1 MNHNS and CDR2 SASEGT. CDR3: CASRVNSYNEQFF. The CDR3, as DNA: TGTGCCAGCAGGGTCAATAGTTACAATGAGCAGTTCTTC.

Ten or more counts support this clonotype. This chain connects TRBV10-1 to TRBJ2-6; D uncertain. With 10 bases removed from V and 1 base from J, the gap between germline ends came to 8 bases. The CDR3 spans 13 residues. The germline V gene encodes CDR1 WNHNN and CDR2 SYGVQD (reference sequence). CDR3 sequence (DNA): TGCGCCACATCGGAGTCTGGGGCCAACGTCCTGACTTTC. Translated: CATSESGANVLTF.

This clonotype is categorized as medium-sized. The CDR3 sequence is CASSTPDRSETDTQYF. The CDR3 DNA is TGTGCCAGCAGCACCCCGGACAGGTCCGAAACAGATACGCAGTATTTT. V is TRBV5-5 and J is TRBJ2-3, with 7 positions matching TRBD1. The CDR3 is made up of 16 amino acids. V lost 4 bases to trimming and J lost 3 bases; unmatched junction nucleotides: 11. From germline, CDR1 is SGHKS and CDR2 YYEKEE (reference sequence).

This clonotype was recorded a few times. The rearrangement uses TRBV5-1 and TRBJ2-2, with 7 positions matching TRBD1. This CDR3 is built from 14 residues. Germline V gives CDR1 SGHRS, CDR2 YFSETQ. V was clipped by 3 bases and J by 4 bases; unmatched bases: 3. This CDR3 is CASSWGQSTGELFF. As DNA, the CDR3 is TGCGCCAGCAGCTGGGGACAGAGCACCGGGGAGCTGTTTTTT. Drawing the rest from reference TRBV5-1 and TRBJ2-2, the complete variable domain is KAGVTQTPRYLIKTRGQQVTLSCSPISGHRSVSWYQQTPGQGLQFLFEYFSETQRNKGNFPGRFSGRQFSNSRSEMNVSTLELGDSALYLCASSWGQSTGELFFGEGSRLTVL.

This chain links TRBV19 with TRBJ2-2, with TRBD1 matching over 9 bases. With V trimmed by 6 bases and J by 3 bases, 14 bases remained unmatched. Germline assignment: CDR1 LNHDA and CDR2 SQIVND (reference sequence). This CDR3 is built from 18 residues. The DNA of the CDR3 is TGTGCCAGTAGGGACCGGGACAGGGCTTTTGAGGACACCGGGGAGCTGTTTTTT. This gives the protein CASRDRDRAFEDTGELFF.